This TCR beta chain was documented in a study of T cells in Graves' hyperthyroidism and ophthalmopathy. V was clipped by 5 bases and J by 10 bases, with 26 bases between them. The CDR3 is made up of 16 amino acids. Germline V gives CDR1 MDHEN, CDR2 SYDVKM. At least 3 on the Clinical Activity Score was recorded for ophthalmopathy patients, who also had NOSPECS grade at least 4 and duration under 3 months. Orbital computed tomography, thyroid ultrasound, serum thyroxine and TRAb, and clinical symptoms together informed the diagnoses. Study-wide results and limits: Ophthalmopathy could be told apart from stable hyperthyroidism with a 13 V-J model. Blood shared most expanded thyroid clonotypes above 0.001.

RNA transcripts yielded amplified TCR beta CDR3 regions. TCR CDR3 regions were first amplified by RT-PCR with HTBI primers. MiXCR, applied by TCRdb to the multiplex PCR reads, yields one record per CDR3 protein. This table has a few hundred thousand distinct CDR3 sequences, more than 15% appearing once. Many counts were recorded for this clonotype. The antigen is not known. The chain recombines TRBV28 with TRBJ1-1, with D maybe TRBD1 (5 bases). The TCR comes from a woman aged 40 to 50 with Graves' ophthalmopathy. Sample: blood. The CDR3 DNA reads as TGTGCCAGCAGTCTTTATATCATCCTAGGGGCTGCGTCAGCTTTCTTT. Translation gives CASSLYIILGAASAFF. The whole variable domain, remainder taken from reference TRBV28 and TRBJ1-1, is DVKVTQSSRYLVKRTGEKVFLECVQDMDHENMFWYRQDPGLGLRLIYFSYDVKMKEKGDIPEGYSVSREKKERFSLILESASTNQTSMYLCASSLYIILGAASAFFGQGTRLTVV.